The next 18 T cell receptor beta chains were all read from a single sample in a study of blood T cell repertoires in COVID-19. TCRdb's table, derived via immunoSEQ multiplex PCR, lists solely in-frame clones and lacks some. The table has roughly 180,000 clones, about 78% seen once. The sequenced sample was peripheral blood. The receptors come from a woman aged 45-60 years with active or convalescent COVID-19.

The chain links TRBV28 to TRBJ1-2, with TRBD1 matching 10 bases. The CDR3 is made up of 14 amino acids. Germline CDR1 reads MDHEN; CDR2 reads SYDVKM. Losses at the gene ends were 6 bases for V and 4 bases for J; bases not matched to a gene: 5. The CDR3 region is CASSQTGGAYGYTF. CDR3 coding DNA: TGTGCCAGCAGCCAGACAGGGGGCGCCTATGGCTACACCTTC.

The CDR3 loop reads CASSLVQSGANVLTF. CDR3 nucleotide sequence: TGCGCCAGCAGCTTGGTCCAGTCTGGGGCCAACGTCCTGACTTTC. The rearrangement joins TRBV5-1 to TRBJ2-6, with unresolved D. Germline loops: CDR1 SGHRS, CDR2 YFSETQ. This CDR3 spans 15 amino acids. Trimming removed 0 bases from V and 1 base from J, with 5 bases in between.

A single count supports this clone. This rearrangement joins TRBV6-2 or TRBV6-3 to TRBJ1-2, with 8 bases that match TRBD1. Germline V gene lookup returns CDR1 MNHEY and CDR2 SVGEGT. V gave up 2 bases and J gave up 3 bases; unmatched junction bases: 11. The CDR3 totals 17 residues. The DNA for the CDR3 is TGTGCCAGCAGTTACGCGATTGACAGGGGCGTGGACTATGGCTACACCTTC. It yields the protein CASSYAIDRGVDYGYTF.

The V and J genes are TRBV30 and TRBJ1-6; possibly TRBD1 for D (5 bases). Trimming removed 2 bases at V and 8 bases at J, with 10 bases between. The V gene's germline CDR1 is GTSNPN and CDR2 SVGIG (reference sequence). The CDR3 loop spans 13 amino acids. The CDR3 nucleotides are TGTGCCTGGAGTTTTGGGGGGGATTCACCCCTCCACTTT. This sequence encodes CAWSFGGDSPLHF.

The chain joins TRBV5-4 to TRBJ1-2; D ambiguous. Trimming left V 4 bases short and J 5 bases short, with 18 bases between. The CDR3 length is 15 residues. Germline assignment: CDR1 SGHNT and CDR2 YYREEE (reference sequence). The CDR3: CASSIDSYAGYGYTF. For the CDR3, the DNA is TGTGCCAGCAGCATCGACTCCTACGCGGGGTATGGCTACACCTTC.

This chain connects TRBV21-1 to TRBJ1-1. TRBV21-1 is a listed pseudogene. The CDR3 runs 14 residues. CDR3 residues: CASSQGGPNTEAFF. The CDR3 nucleotides read TGTGCCAGCAGCCAAGGCGGGCCAAACACTGAAGCTTTCTTT.

The chain is built from TRBV7-9 and TRBJ1-5; D is unclear. The CDR3 length is 16 residues. Trimming shortened V by 5 bases and J by 1 base, and 15 bases separated the two germline ends. The germline V gene has CDR1 SEHNR and CDR2 FQNEAQ (reference sequence). CDR3 in DNA: TGTGCCAGCAGCGGGGATAGCGGAGGGAGCAATCAGCCCCAGCATTTT. Its translation: CASSGDSGGSNQPQHF.

The chain uses TRBV5-6 and TRBJ2-3; D is perhaps TRBD2 (5 bases). This CDR3 contains 15 residues. V gave up 2 bases and J gave up 4 bases, with 14 bases separating them. Per germline, CDR1 SGHDT and CDR2 YYEEEE. This CDR3 reads CASSFRGSGPDTQYF. DNA for the CDR3: TGTGCCAGCAGCTTTCGGGGATCCGGTCCAGATACGCAGTATTTT.

This clone was observed once. The V gene is TRBV30, the J gene TRBJ2-5; a possible D gene is TRBD1 (5 bases). The V and J ends lost 5 bases and 2 bases respectively, with 12 bases between them. Germline values: CDR1 GTSNPN, CDR2 SVGIG (reference sequence). The CDR3 totals 13 residues. The CDR3 here is CAWGGAGQETQYF. For the CDR3, the DNA is TGTGCCTGGGGTGGGGCTGGTCAAGAGACCCAGTACTTC.

The chain has TRBV9 and TRBJ2-1; 7 bases are a match to TRBD2. CDR1 SGDLS and CDR2 YYNGEE come from the germline V gene. J lost 6 bases, V lost 3 bases, and 9 bases had no gene match. This CDR3 spans 15 amino acids. In DNA form, the CDR3 reads TGTGCCAGCAGCGCCTTAGCGGGTGGTTTCAATGAGCAGTTCTTC. Translation gives CASSALAGGFNEQFF.

The V call is TRBV28, the J call TRBJ1-2; maybe TRBD1 (6 bases). Germline assignment: CDR1 MDHEN and CDR2 SYDVKM. Trimming stripped 6 bases from V and 6 bases from J, with 23 bases between. The CDR3 extends over 16 amino acids. The CDR3 sequence is CASRRGQGRGTDGYTF. The DNA of the CDR3 is TGTGCCAGCAGGAGGGGTCAGGGGAGGGGTACTGATGGCTACACCTTC.

This clone was observed a handful of times. The V and J genes are TRBV7-2 and TRBJ2-7, with 9 positions matching TRBD1. Per germline, CDR1 SGHTA and CDR2 FQGNSA. This CDR3 spans 15 amino acids. Unmatched junction bases numbered 4, after V lost 3 bases and J lost 1 base. The CDR3 nucleotides read TGTGCCAGCAGCTTTGCGGGACAGGGATCCTACGAGCAGTACTTC. Translating gives CASSFAGQGSYEQYF.

The chain uses TRBV3-1 (or the pseudogene TRBV3-2) and TRBJ2-1; 11 bases are a match to TRBD2. V dropped 2 bases and J dropped 5; count of bases not matched to a gene: 5. Germline V lookup: CDR1 LGHDT, CDR2 YNNKEL (reference sequence). This CDR3 has 16 residues. The CDR3 is CASSQFGTSGNNEQFF. As DNA, the CDR3 is TGTGCCAGCAGCCAATTCGGGACTAGCGGTAACAATGAGCAGTTCTTC.

The V call is TRBV3-1 (or the pseudogene TRBV3-2), the J call TRBJ2-3; D uncertain. This CDR3 is 13 amino acids long. CDR1 and CDR2 from the germline V gene are LGHDT and YNNKEL (reference sequence). V lost 2 bases to trimming and J lost 0 bases, with 3 bases between them. As DNA, the CDR3 is TGTGCCAGCAGCCAACCTAGCACAGATACGCAGTATTTT. It translates to CASSQPSTDTQYF.

This clone was seen a single time. The J gene is TRBJ2-5, the V gene TRBV6-1; D is uncertain. V lost 1 base and J lost 2, with 5 bases in between. CDR1 and CDR2 (germline): MNHNS, SASEGT. CDR3 length: 13 amino acids. For the CDR3, the DNA is TGTGCCAGCAGTGAAGACTCTCAAGAGACCCAGTACTTC. Translated, it gives CASSEDSQETQYF.

The V call is TRBV7-8, the J call TRBJ1-2; 8 bases are a match to TRBD1. This CDR3 is built from 16 residues. CDR1 and CDR2 from the germline V gene are SGHVS and FQNEAQ. With 5 bases clipped from V and 0 bases from J, the junction kept 8 bases outside the gene matches. CDR3 DNA sequence: TGTGCCAGCAGCAAAGGACAGGGATTAGCTAACTATGGCTACACCTTC. It translates to CASSKGQGLANYGYTF.

This chain joins TRBV2 and TRBJ2-7; 8 bases line up with TRBD1. The CDR3 totals 14 residues. The ends lost 2 bases at V and 6 bases at J; junction bases unmatched: 6. Germline V gene data show CDR1 as SNHLY and CDR2 as FYNNEI. The CDR3 nucleotides read TGTGCCAGCAGTGAACTGGACAGGGCCGGCGAGCAGTACTTC. Protein product: CASSELDRAGEQYF.

J is TRBJ1-2 and V is TRBV19; 9 nucleotides align to TRBD1. The CDR3 loop spans 17 amino acids. The ends lost 7 bases at V and 0 bases at J; junction bases unmatched: 12. Germline CDR1 reads LNHDA; CDR2 reads SQIVND (reference sequence). CDR3 DNA: TGTGCCAGTAAGTCAGGACAGGGGCGGAATGCTAACTATGGCTACACCTTC. Amino acid sequence: CASKSGQGRNANYGYTF.